The 27 T cell receptor beta chains below come from one sample, sequenced in a study of T cells in Graves' hyperthyroidism and ophthalmopathy. Amplification yielded TCR beta CDR3 regions, with RNA transcripts as the source. HTBI primers were employed in a first-round RT-PCR of the TCR CDR3. TCRdb reprocessed the multiplex PCR reads with MiXCR, giving one entry per CDR3 protein. This repertoire shows some 500,000 distinct CDR3 sequences, about 16% found once; its top ten account for less than 30%. The sequencing input was blood. These receptors came from a woman aged 30 to 39 with Graves' ophthalmopathy.

This clonotype appeared many times. The CDR3 coding sequence is TGTGCCAGCAGGTCCCTAGCGGGATTGGGTGAGCAGTACTTC. Translated, it gives CASRSLAGLGEQYF. The chain recombines TRBV6-2 or TRBV6-3 with TRBJ2-7; the match to TRBD2 covers 9 bases. This CDR3 region has 14 residues. The V and J ends lost 6 bases and 7 bases, in that order; junction bases with no gene match: 10. In germline, CDR1 is MNHEY, CDR2 SVGEGT.

The chain links TRBV5-4 to TRBJ2-4; 9 nucleotides line up with TRBD1. The CDR3 is 15 amino acids. CDR1 is SGHNT and CDR2 is YYREEE in the germline V gene (reference sequence). The V and J ends lost 4 bases and 2 bases, in that order; junction bases with no gene match: 4. CDR3 DNA: TGTGCCAGCAGCCGGGACAGGGCTTCCAAAAACATTCAGTACTTC. This codes for CASSRDRASKNIQYF. The full variable domain, rest sourced from reference TRBV5-4 and TRBJ2-4, is ETGVTQSPTHLIKTRGQQVTLRCSSQSGHNTVSWYQQALGQGPQFIFQYYREEENGRGNFPPRFSGLQFPNYSSELNVNALELDDSALYLCASSRDRASKNIQYFGAGTRLSVL.

The chain joins TRBV6-2 or TRBV6-3 to TRBJ2-1, with D possibly being TRBD2 (6 bases). The CDR3 runs 15 residues. The V end lost 5 bases, the J end lost 2 bases, and 13 bases lay between the germline ends. Germline V gene data show CDR1 as MNHEY and CDR2 as SVGEGT. The CDR3 protein is CASSRIGLPYNEQFF. The CDR3 coding sequence is TGTGCCAGCAGTAGAATTGGACTACCCTACAATGAGCAGTTCTTC.

This rearrangement joins TRBV20-1 to TRBJ1-2, with TRBD1 identical over 7 bases. The germline V gene encodes CDR1 DFQATT and CDR2 SNEGSKA (reference sequence). Trimming cost V 3 bases and J 8 bases; bases outside gene matches: 6. The CDR3 is made up of 12 amino acids. Written as DNA, the CDR3 is TGCAGTGCTAGGAGACAGGGCGGCGGCTACACCTTC. This codes for CSARRQGGGYTF.

This sequence joins TRBV27 and TRBJ1-2, with D possibly matching TRBD1 (5 bases). There are 14 residues in the CDR3. The ends were cut back, 5 bases at V and 2 bases at J, with 12 bases in the middle. Germline CDR1 is MNHEY and CDR2 is SMNVEV (reference sequence). The CDR3 sequence: CASSAQAMNYGYTF. In nucleotides, the CDR3 is TGTGCCAGCAGTGCACAGGCGATGAACTATGGCTACACCTTC.

The table lists this clonotype with a few counts. V is TRBV9 and J is TRBJ2-1, with 9 bases that match TRBD2. V was clipped by 3 bases and J by 10 bases; unmatched bases: 20. This CDR3 spans 18 amino acids. Germline values: CDR1 SGDLS, CDR2 YYNGEE. In DNA form, the CDR3 reads TGTGCCAGCAGCGCCCTCGGCCCCATCTCCTTAGCGGGAGCCGAGCAGTTCTTC. Amino acids: CASSALGPISLAGAEQFF.

As DNA, the CDR3 is TGTGCCAGCAGCGTCCAGGCAGATACGCAGTATTTT. It translates to CASSVQADTQYF. This chain connects TRBV7-9 to TRBJ2-3, with unresolved D. Germline values: CDR1 SEHNR, CDR2 FQNEAQ (reference sequence). V lost 5 bases and J lost 4, with 7 bases in between. This CDR3 is built from 12 residues. Full variable domain (rest looked up from reference TRBV7-9 and TRBJ2-3): DTGVSQNPRHKITKRGQNVTFRCDPISEHNRLYWYRQTLGQGPEFLTYFQNEAQLEKSRLLSDRFSAERPKGSFSTLEIQRTEQGDSAMYLCASSVQADTQYFGPGTRLTVL.

This clonotype was seen only a few times. The genes are TRBV18 and TRBJ2-1; no clear D. Trimming removed 6 bases from V and 3 bases from J, with 15 bases in between. Germline CDR1 is KGHSH and CDR2 is LQKENI. The CDR3 loop spans 15 amino acids. CDR3 loop: CASSHTEIFYNEQFF. The CDR3, as DNA: TGTGCCAGCTCCCACACCGAAATTTTCTACAATGAGCAGTTCTTC.

This clonotype was recorded many times. The chain links TRBV7-2 to TRBJ2-1; no reliable D call. Germline loops: CDR1 SGHTA, CDR2 FQGNSA. This CDR3 comprises 14 residues. V shed 1 base and J shed 6 bases, with 10 bases lying between them. This CDR3 reads CASSLVSAANEQFF. DNA of the CDR3: TGTGCCAGCAGCTTAGTTTCGGCAGCCAATGAGCAGTTCTTC.

This clonotype showed up just a few times. J is TRBJ1-2 and V is TRBV20-1; D may be TRBD1 (5 bases). The germline gives CDR1 DFQATT, CDR2 SNEGSKA (reference sequence). Trimming pared 0 bases from V and 8 bases from J, leaving 13 bases between. There are 13 residues in the CDR3. CDR3 residues: CSAREGRDHGYTF. DNA for the CDR3: TGCAGTGCTAGAGAAGGCAGGGATCACGGCTACACCTTC.

This clonotype was detected many times. One end of the junction does not line up with germline, which may come from a read error. This sequence joins TRBV20-1 and TRBJ2-2; D may correspond to TRBD1 or TRBD2 (5 bases each). The germline CDR1 and CDR2 sequences are DFQATT and SNEGSKA (reference sequence). This CDR3 spans 13 amino acids. This chain's CDR3 is CSAEETDLGALFF. In DNA form, the CDR3 reads TGCAGTGCCGAAGAAACAGACCTCGGGGCGCTGTTTTTT.

The rearrangement joins TRBV28 to TRBJ1-5; 11 bases align to TRBD1. Germline CDR1 MDHEN, CDR2 SYDVKM. Trimming cost V 6 bases and J 0 bases; bases outside gene matches: 7. The CDR3 contains 17 residues. The CDR3 DNA is TGTGCCAGCAGGACCGGGACAGGGGGACATAGCAATCAGCCCCAGCATTTT. It specifies CASRTGTGGHSNQPQHF. The full variable domain, with the rest looked up from reference TRBV28 and TRBJ1-5, is DVKVTQSSRYLVKRTGEKVFLECVQDMDHENMFWYRQDPGLGLRLIYFSYDVKMKEKGDIPEGYSVSREKKERFSLILESASTNQTSMYLCASRTGTGGHSNQPQHFGDGTRLSIL.

This clonotype was seen ten or more times. The chain joins TRBV11-3 to TRBJ1-2; the match to TRBD1 covers 10 bases. CDR1 is SGHNT, CDR2 YENEEA, per germline. V lost 9 bases and J lost 8; bases outside the gene matches: 6. This CDR3 region has 12 residues. In DNA form, the CDR3 reads TGTGCCAGAGGGACAGGGGAACTCGGCTACACCTTC. Its protein product is CARGTGELGYTF.

This clonotype was observed at least ten times. The V and J genes are TRBV11-1 and TRBJ2-7; a weak D match, TRBD1 (6 bases). The germline CDR1 and CDR2 sequences are SGHAT and FQDESV (reference sequence). The CDR3 loop spans 16 amino acids. With 1 base removed from V and 0 bases from J, the gap between germline ends came to 13 bases. The CDR3 nucleotides are TGTGCCAGCAGCTTAGAGGGGGTCGTGGGCTCCTACGAGCAGTACTTC. Its translation: CASSLEGVVGSYEQYF. Together with reference TRBV11-1 and TRBJ2-7, the CDR3 gives the full variable domain: EAEVAQSPRYKITEKSQAVAFWCDPISGHATLYWYRQILGQGPELLVQFQDESVVDDSQLPKDRFSAERLKGVDSTLKIQPAELGDSAMYLCASSLEGVVGSYEQYFGPGTRLTVT.

The CDR3 region has the DNA TGCGCCAGCAGCTCAATAGCGGGAGGCCTCACCGGGGAGCTGTTTTTT. This sequence encodes CASSSIAGGLTGELFF. The V gene is TRBV5-1, the J gene TRBJ2-2; 10 bases map to TRBD2. Trimming removed 3 bases from V and 4 bases from J; junction bases left unmatched: 6. The CDR3 has 16 amino acids. Germline lookup yields CDR1 SGHRS and CDR2 YFSETQ.

The chain joins TRBV11-2 to TRBJ1-1, with TRBD1 as a possible D gene (5 bases). The V gene's germline CDR1 is SGHAT and CDR2 FQNNGV. The CDR3 extends over 12 amino acids. V was clipped by 11 bases and J by 0 bases, with 10 bases between them. The CDR3 nucleotides read TGTGCCGGGGGGGGGATGAACACTGAAGCTTTCTTT. Translated: CAGGGMNTEAFF.

There are many counts of this clonotype. V usage is TRBV4-3 and J usage is TRBJ2-1; no reliable D call. The V gene's germline CDR1 is LGHNA and CDR2 YSLEER. This CDR3 spans 13 amino acids. V lost 2 bases, J lost 10 bases, and 12 bases lay in between. The CDR3 region is CASSQNPGFEQFF. The CDR3 DNA sequence: TGCGCCAGCAGCCAAAACCCGGGCTTCGAGCAGTTCTTC.

This clonotype was seen repeatedly, ten times or more. This sequence joins TRBV7-8 and TRBJ1-4; D call uncertain. Deletions cut 0 bases from V and 0 bases from J, with 2 bases between. This CDR3 is 14 amino acids long. Germline-derived CDR1 and CDR2 are SGHVS and FQNEAQ. DNA of the CDR3: TGTGCCAGCAGCTTAGCCGCAACTAATGAAAAACTGTTTTTT. Protein product: CASSLAATNEKLFF.

This clonotype was observed many times. The chain uses TRBV30 and TRBJ2-7, with 7 bases that match TRBD1. V trimming: 4 bases; J trimming: 5 bases; junction bases outside the gene matches: 14. This CDR3 is 15 amino acids long. Per the germline V gene, CDR1 is GTSNPN and CDR2 is SVGIG (reference sequence). The CDR3 nucleotides are TGTGCCTGGACCAACTCGGACAGGTTCTACGACGAGCAGTACTTC. Amino acid sequence: CAWTNSDRFYDEQYF.

The sample holds a few counts of this clonotype. V usage is TRBV19 and J usage is TRBJ2-6; 7 bases map to TRBD1. The germline CDR1 and CDR2 sequences are LNHDA and SQIVND (reference sequence). The CDR3 contains 17 residues. V lost 3 bases, J lost 0 bases, and 5 bases stayed unmatched. CDR3 nucleotides: TGTGCCAGTAGTATTAAGGGACAGCGCTCTGGGGCCAACGTCCTGACTTTC. This encodes CASSIKGQRSGANVLTF.

This clonotype was seen more than once but under ten times. The chain recombines TRBV7-8 with TRBJ2-3; 8 nucleotides line up with TRBD2. Germline CDR1 reads SGHVS; CDR2 reads FQNEAQ. J lost 6 bases, V lost 0 bases, and 14 bases had no gene match. This CDR3 has 18 residues. CDR3 in amino acids: CASSLARVAGSSGDTQYF. In DNA form, the CDR3 reads TGTGCCAGCAGCTTAGCGAGGGTAGCGGGATCATCGGGCGATACGCAGTATTTT.

The chain is built from TRBV20-1 and TRBJ2-7; TRBD2 matches 9 bases. The end of the DNA fits TRBJ2-1 better, so the J call may be wrong. Germline loops: CDR1 DFQATT, CDR2 SNEGSKA (reference sequence). This CDR3 region has 14 residues. CDR3 DNA sequence: TGCAGTGCAACTTTTCTAGCGGGACTCTACGAGCAGTTCTTC. This sequence encodes CSATFLAGLYEQFF.

The V call is TRBV27, the J call TRBJ2-3; 11 nucleotides agree with TRBD2. J was trimmed by 5 bases and V by 1 base; bases with no gene match: 5. The germline V gene encodes CDR1 MNHEY and CDR2 SMNVEV (reference sequence). This CDR3 spans 16 amino acids. The CDR3 region has the DNA TGTGCCAGCAGTTTATTACTAGCGGGAGAAGGAGATACGCAGTATTTT. Translated: CASSLLLAGEGDTQYF.

This clonotype was seen a few times. This chain joins TRBV19 and TRBJ2-1; 12 positions agree with TRBD2. In germline, CDR1 is LNHDA, CDR2 SQIVND (reference sequence). Germline trimming cut 1 base from V and 8 bases from J; bases unmatched to any gene: 15. The CDR3 totals 19 residues. The CDR3, as DNA: TGTGCCAGTAGTATAGTCGGACTAGCGGGAAAATCGGCGTACGATGAGCAGTTCTTC. This encodes CASSIVGLAGKSAYDEQFF.

This clonotype was observed a handful of times. CDR3 amino acids: CAWSKGNYEQYF. The CDR3 DNA is TGTGCCTGGAGTAAGGGCAACTACGAGCAGTACTTC. J is TRBJ2-7 and V is TRBV30; D remains ambiguous. Germline loops: CDR1 GTSNPN, CDR2 SVGIG (reference sequence). This CDR3 spans 12 amino acids. V gave up 2 bases and J gave up 3 bases, with 8 bases separating them.

This clonotype has just a few counts. The chain is built from TRBV7-2 and TRBJ2-3; a possible D gene is TRBD1 (5 bases). Germline CDR1 reads SGHTA; CDR2 reads FQGNSA. V shed 3 bases and J shed 4 bases, with 14 bases lying between them. The CDR3 is made up of 15 amino acids. The CDR3 nucleotides read TGTGCCAGCAGCTTGGGATCGCCAGGGTCAGATACGCAGTATTTT. Amino acids: CASSLGSPGSDTQYF.

This rearrangement joins TRBV3-1 to TRBJ1-1; D gene unclear. CDR1 is LGHDT, CDR2 YNNKEL, per germline (reference sequence). The CDR3 runs to 13 residues. Trimming cost V 6 bases and J 4 bases, with 12 bases left between them. For the CDR3, the DNA is TGTGCCAGCAGACCTCTTTCGAGCACTGAAGCTTTCTTT. Its translation is CASRPLSSTEAFF.